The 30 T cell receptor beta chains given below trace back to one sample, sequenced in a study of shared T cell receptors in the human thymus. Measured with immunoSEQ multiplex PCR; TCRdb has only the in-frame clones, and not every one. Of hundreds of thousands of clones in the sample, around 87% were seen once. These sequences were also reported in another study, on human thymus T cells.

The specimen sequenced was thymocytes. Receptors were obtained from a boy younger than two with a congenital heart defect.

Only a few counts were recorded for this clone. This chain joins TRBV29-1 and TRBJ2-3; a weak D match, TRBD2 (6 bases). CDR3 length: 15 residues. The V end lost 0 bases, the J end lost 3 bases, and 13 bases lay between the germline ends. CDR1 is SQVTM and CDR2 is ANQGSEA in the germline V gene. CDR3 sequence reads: CSVEDGEVQTDTQYF. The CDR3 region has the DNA TGCAGCGTTGAAGACGGGGAGGTCCAGACAGATACGCAGTATTTT.

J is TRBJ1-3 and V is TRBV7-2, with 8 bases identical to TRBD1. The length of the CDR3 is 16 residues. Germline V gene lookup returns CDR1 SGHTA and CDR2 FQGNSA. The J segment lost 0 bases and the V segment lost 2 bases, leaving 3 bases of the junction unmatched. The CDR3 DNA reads TGTGCCAGCAGCTTATGGACAGGGAGCTCTGGAAACACCATATATTTT. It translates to CASSLWTGSSGNTIYF.

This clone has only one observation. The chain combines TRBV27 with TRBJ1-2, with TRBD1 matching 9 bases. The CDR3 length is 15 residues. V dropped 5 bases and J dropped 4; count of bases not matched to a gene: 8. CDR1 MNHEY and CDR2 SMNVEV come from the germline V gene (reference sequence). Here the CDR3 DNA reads TGTGCCAGCAGTCCGGGGACAGGGAGGCCCTATGGCTACACCTTC. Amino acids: CASSPGTGRPYGYTF.

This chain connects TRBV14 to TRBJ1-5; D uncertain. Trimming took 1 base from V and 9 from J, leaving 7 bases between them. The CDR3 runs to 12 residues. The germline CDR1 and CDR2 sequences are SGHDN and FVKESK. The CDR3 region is CASSQVHGPQHF. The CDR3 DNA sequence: TGTGCCAGCAGCCAAGTGCACGGGCCCCAGCATTTT.

CDR3 in DNA: TGTGCCAGCAGCGTCGGCGGGACGTTCAGCACAGATACGCAGTATTTT. Translation gives CASSVGGTFSTDTQYF. V gene TRBV9 combines with J gene TRBJ2-3, with D perhaps TRBD2 (6 bases). The CDR3 spans 16 residues. Trimming removed 2 bases at V and 0 bases at J, with 13 bases between. Germline CDR1 and CDR2: SGDLS and YYNGEE.

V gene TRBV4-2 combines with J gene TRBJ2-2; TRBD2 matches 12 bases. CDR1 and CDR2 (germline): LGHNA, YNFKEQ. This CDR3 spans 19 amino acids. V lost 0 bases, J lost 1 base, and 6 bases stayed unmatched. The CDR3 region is CASSQDLLAGGLNTGELFF. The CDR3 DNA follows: TGTGCCAGCAGCCAAGATTTACTAGCGGGGGGACTGAACACCGGGGAGCTGTTTTTT.

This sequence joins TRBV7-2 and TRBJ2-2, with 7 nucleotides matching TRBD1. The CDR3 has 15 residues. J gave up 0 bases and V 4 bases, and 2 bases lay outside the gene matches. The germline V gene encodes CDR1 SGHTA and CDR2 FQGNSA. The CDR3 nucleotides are TGTGCCAGCAGCTCAGGGACAGCGAACACCGGGGAGCTGTTTTTT. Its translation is CASSSGTANTGELFF.

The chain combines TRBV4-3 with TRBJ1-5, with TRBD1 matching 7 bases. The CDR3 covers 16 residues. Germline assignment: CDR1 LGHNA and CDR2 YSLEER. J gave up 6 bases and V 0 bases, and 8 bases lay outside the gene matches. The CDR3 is CASSQEWRGPLQPQHF. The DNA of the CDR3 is TGCGCCAGCAGCCAAGAGTGGAGGGGGCCTCTTCAGCCCCAGCATTTT.

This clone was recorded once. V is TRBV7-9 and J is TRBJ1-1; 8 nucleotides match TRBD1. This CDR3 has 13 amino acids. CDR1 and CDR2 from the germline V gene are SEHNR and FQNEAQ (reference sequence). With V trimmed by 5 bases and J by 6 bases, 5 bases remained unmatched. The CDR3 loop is CASSLDRGPEAFF. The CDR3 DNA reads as TGTGCCAGCAGCCTAGACAGGGGCCCTGAAGCTTTCTTT.

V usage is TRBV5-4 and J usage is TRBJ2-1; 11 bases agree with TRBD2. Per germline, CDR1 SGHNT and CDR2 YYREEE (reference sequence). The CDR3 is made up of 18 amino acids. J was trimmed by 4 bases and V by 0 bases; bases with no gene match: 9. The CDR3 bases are TGTGCCAGCAGCTTGGTCGGGCCCGGGACTAGCGGATACAATGAGCAGTTCTTC. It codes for CASSLVGPGTSGYNEQFF.

This CDR3 reads CASSKGSNQPQHF. The CDR3 region has the DNA TGTGCCAGCAGTAAGGGGAGCAATCAGCCCCAGCATTTT. The rearrangement links TRBV6-4 to TRBJ1-5; D perhaps matches TRBD1 (5 bases). Germline V gene sequence: CDR1 MRHNA, CDR2 SNTAGT. This CDR3 is built from 13 residues. V was cut by 5 bases and J by 1 base, with 6 bases left in between.

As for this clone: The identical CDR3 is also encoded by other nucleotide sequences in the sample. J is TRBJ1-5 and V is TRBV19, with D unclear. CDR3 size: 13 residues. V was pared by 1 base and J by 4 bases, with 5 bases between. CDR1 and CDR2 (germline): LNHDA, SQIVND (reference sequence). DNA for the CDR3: TGTGCCAGTAGTATAGCAGGAAATCAGCCCCAGCATTTT. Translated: CASSIAGNQPQHF.

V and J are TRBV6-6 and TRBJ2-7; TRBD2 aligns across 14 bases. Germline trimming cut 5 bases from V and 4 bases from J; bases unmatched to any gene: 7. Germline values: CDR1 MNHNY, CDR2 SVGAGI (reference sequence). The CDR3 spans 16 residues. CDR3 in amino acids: CASSTGTSGSEYEQYF. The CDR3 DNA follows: TGTGCCAGCAGTACCGGGACTAGCGGGAGCGAATACGAGCAGTACTTC.

The CDR3 loop reads CASKLGGSRPEQYF. CDR3 sequence (DNA): TGTGCCAGCAAGTTGGGGGGGTCTAGGCCCGAGCAGTACTTC. The V gene is TRBV27, the J gene TRBJ2-7; 7 nucleotides line up with TRBD2. The V and J ends lost 7 bases and 6 bases, in that order; junction bases with no gene match: 12. Germline V gives CDR1 MNHEY, CDR2 SMNVEV (reference sequence). This CDR3 spans 14 amino acids.

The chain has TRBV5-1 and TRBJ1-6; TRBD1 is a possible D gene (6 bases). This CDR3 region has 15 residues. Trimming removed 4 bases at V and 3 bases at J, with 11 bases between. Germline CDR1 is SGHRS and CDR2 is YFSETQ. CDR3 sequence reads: CASSPDSNYNSPLHF. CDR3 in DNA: TGCGCCAGCAGCCCGGACAGCAACTATAATTCACCCCTCCACTTT. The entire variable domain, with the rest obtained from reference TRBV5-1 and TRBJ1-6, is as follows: KAGVTQTPRYLIKTRGQQVTLSCSPISGHRSVSWYQQTPGQGLQFLFEYFSETQRNKGNFPGRFSGRQFSNSRSEMNVSTLELGDSALYLCASSPDSNYNSPLHFGNGTRLTVT.

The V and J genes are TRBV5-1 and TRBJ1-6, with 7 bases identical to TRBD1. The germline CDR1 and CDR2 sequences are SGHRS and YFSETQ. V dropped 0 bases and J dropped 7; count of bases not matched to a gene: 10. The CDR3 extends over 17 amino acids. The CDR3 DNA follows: TGCGCCAGCAGCTTGGGGGGGGTCAGGGGGACAAATTCACCCCTCCACTTT. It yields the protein CASSLGGVRGTNSPLHF.

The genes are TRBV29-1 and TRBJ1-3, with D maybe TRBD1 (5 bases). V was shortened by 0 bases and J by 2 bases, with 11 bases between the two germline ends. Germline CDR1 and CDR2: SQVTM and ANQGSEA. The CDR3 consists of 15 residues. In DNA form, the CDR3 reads TGCAGCGTTGAAGATCAGACAGCTCCTGGAAACACCATATATTTT. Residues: CSVEDQTAPGNTIYF.

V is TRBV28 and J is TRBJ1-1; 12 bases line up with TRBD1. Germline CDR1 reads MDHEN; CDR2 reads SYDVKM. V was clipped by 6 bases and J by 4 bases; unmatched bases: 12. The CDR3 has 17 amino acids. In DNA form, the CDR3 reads TGTGCCAGCAGCCACCCGGGACAGGGGGCTATTGGCACTGAAGCTTTCTTT. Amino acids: CASSHPGQGAIGTEAFF.

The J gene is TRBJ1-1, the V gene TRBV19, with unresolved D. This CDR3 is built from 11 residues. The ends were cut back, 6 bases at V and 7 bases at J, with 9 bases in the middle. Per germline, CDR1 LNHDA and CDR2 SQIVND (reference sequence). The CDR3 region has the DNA TGTGCCAGTAGCGGGGAGAGTGAAGCTTTCTTT. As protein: CASSGESEAFF.

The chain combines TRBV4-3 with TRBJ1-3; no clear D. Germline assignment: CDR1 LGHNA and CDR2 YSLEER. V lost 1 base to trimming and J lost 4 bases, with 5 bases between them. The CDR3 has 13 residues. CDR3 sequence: CASSQVPGNTIYF. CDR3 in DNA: TGCGCCAGCAGCCAAGTCCCGGGAAACACCATATATTTT.

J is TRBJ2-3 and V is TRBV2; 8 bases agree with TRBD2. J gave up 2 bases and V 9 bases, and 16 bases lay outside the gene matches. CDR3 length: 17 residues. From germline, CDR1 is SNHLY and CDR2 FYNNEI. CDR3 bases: TGTGCCAGGGTCCCCCCCGGGTTAGCGGGGAACACAGATACGCAGTATTTT. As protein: CARVPPGLAGNTDTQYF.

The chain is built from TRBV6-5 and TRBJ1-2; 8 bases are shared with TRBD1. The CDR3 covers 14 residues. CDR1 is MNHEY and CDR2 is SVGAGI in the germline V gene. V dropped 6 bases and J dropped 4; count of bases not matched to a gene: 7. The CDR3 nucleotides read TGTGCCAGCAGGCCTGGACAGGGCGGCTATGGCTACACCTTC. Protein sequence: CASRPGQGGYGYTF.

CDR3 sequence reads: CASSLEVAGHTDTQYF. The CDR3 DNA follows: TGTGCCAGCAGCTTAGAGGTAGCGGGCCACACAGATACGCAGTATTTT. The chain couples TRBV7-8 to TRBJ2-3; 7 bases map to TRBD2. The V segment lost 1 base and the J segment 2 bases; nucleotides outside the gene matches: 6. The CDR3 loop spans 16 amino acids. Germline CDR1 is SGHVS and CDR2 is FQNEAQ.

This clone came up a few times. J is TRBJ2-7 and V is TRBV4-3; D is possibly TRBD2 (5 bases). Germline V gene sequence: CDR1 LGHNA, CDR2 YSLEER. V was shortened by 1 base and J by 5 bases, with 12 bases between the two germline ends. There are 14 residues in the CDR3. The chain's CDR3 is CASSQAPSTDEQYF. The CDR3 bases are TGCGCCAGCAGCCAAGCCCCTAGCACGGACGAGCAGTACTTC.

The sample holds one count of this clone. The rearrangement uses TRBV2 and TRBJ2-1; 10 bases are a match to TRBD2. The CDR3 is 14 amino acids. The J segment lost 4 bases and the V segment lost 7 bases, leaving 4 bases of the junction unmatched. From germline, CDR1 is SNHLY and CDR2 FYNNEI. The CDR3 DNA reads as TGTGCCAGCATCGGGACTAGCGATTACAATGAGCAGTTCTTC. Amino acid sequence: CASIGTSDYNEQFF.

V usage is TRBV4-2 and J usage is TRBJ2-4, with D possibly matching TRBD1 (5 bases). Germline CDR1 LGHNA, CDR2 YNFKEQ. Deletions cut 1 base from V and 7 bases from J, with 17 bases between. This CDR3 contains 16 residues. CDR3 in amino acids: CASSQAPTPGKNIQYF. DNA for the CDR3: TGTGCCAGCAGCCAAGCCCCTACACCAGGGAAGAACATTCAGTACTTC.

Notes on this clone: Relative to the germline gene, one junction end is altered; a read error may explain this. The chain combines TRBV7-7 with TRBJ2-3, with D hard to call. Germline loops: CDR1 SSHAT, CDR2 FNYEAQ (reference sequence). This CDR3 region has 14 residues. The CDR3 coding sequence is TGTGCTAGCAGTCGAGACTCGAGCACAGATACGCAGTATTTT. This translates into CASSRDSSTDTQYF.

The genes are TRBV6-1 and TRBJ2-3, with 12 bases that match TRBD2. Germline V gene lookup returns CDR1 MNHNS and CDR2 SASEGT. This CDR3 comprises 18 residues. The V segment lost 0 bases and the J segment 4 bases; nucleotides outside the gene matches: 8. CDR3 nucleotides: TGTGCCAGCAGTGAAGCTAGACGACTAGCGGGGGACTCAGATACGCAGTATTTT. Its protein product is CASSEARRLAGDSDTQYF.

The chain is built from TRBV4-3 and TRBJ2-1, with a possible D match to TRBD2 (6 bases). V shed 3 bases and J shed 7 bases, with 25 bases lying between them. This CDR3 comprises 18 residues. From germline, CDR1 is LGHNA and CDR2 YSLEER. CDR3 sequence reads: CASSQLVSGPGMGNEQFF. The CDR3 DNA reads TGCGCCAGCAGCCAGCTAGTTAGCGGTCCGGGGATGGGGAATGAGCAGTTCTTC.

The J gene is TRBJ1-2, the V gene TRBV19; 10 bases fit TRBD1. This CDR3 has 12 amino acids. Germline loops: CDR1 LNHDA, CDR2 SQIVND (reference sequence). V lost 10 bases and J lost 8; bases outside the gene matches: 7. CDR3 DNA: TGTGCCATCAGTGGGACAGGGGACGGCTACACCTTC. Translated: CAISGTGDGYTF.